This T cell receptor (beta chain) was observed in a study of beta chain features in type 1 diabetes. Whole-study results and caveats: A greater similarity of naive, central memory and Treg TCRB repertoires was seen among patients than among healthy donors.

This clone was observed a handful of times. Its specificity is not known. The CDR3 loop spans 14 amino acids. The V gene end was trimmed by 6 bases and the J gene end by 4 bases; junction bases not matched to a gene: 7. Germline CDR1 LNHDA, CDR2 SQIVND (reference sequence). The entirety of the isolated RNA underwent reverse transcription, so expressed TCRB transcripts were sequenced. The data were produced by immunoSEQ multiplex PCR, yet TCRdb's version contains in-frame clones alone and is incomplete. The sample consists of under 450,000 clones, approximately 15% of them appearing once. Cell sorting via CD45RO/CCR7/CD25/CD127/CD95/CD27 was performed to obtain CD4+ naive, central memory, regulatory and stem cell-like memory cells.

The V gene is TRBV19, the J gene TRBJ2-5; 8 bases line up with TRBD2. The TCR was taken from a woman aged 18 to 35 in good health. The sequencing input was naive CD4+ T cells from blood. CDR3 in DNA: TGTGCCAGTAGGGGGAGCGGGGGAAGAGAGACCCAGTACTTC. As protein: CASRGSGGRETQYF.